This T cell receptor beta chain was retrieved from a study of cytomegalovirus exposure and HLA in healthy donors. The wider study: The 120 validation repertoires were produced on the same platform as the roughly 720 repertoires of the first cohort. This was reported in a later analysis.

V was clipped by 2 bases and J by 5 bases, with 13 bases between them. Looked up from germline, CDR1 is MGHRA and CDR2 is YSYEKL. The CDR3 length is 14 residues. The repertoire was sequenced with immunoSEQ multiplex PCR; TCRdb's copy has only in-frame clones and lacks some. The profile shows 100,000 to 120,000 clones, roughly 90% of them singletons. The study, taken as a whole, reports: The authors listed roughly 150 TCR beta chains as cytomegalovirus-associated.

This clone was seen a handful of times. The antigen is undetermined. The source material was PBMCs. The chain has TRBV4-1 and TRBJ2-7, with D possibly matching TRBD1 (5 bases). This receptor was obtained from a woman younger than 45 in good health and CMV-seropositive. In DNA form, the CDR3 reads TGCGCCAGCAGCCAAACGGGCAGGGTAGACGAGCAGTACTTC. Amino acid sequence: CASSQTGRVDEQYF.